This T cell receptor beta chain was captured in a study of response to subunit inactivated influenza vaccine. CDR1 is SGHRS, CDR2 YFSETQ, per germline. V lost 6 bases and J 4 bases, leaving 13 bases between the germline ends. The CDR3 runs 13 residues. Concerning this clonotype itself: No antigen is known for it.

Findings and caveats of the study: Only a handful of new T cells, the authors suggested, are recruited with each seasonal influenza vaccination.

TCRdb fed the RT-PCR reads into MiXCR, producing one record per CDR3 protein. This sample has fewer than 750,000 distinct CDR3 sequences, with 14% found just once. Material: PBMCs from blood, obtained less than 13 days after vaccination. This clonotype was obtained from a man in his fifties or sixties who received an inactivated influenza vaccine. The V call is TRBV5-1, the J call TRBJ1-2; no reliable D call. Written as DNA, the CDR3 is TGCGCCAGCAAAGAGGACGGCCCCTATGGCTACACCTTC. Protein sequence: CASKEDGPYGYTF.